This TCR beta chain was captured in a study of CD8 T cells in Susac syndrome. Sequencing of TCR beta drew on CD8+ and CD4+ T cells from blood. Bulk CD8+ and CD4+ cells came from magnetic negative isolation; CD8+ TEMRA by FACS. Reverse transcription of about 0.45 to 1 ug RNA was carried out with random hexamers. By means of immunoSEQ multiplex PCR, TCR beta CDR3 spanning 54 Vbeta and 13 Jbeta underwent amplification. TCRdb analysed the immunoSEQ multiplex PCR reads with MiXCR anew, one entry per CDR3 protein. Of around 180,000 distinct CDR3 sequences in the sample, around 95% were seen once. This CDR3 has 14 residues. Germline V gene lookup returns CDR1 MDHEN and CDR2 SYDVKM. V lost 6 bases, J lost 4 bases, and 15 bases lay in between.

This sequence was found in a human donor with multiple sclerosis. This chain joins TRBV28 and TRBJ2-5; D is perhaps TRBD1 (5 bases). The specimen sequenced was CD8+ T cells from PBMCs. As DNA, the CDR3 is TGTGCCAGCAGCTCCCAGGGATGGCGAGAGACCCAGTACTTC. Encoded protein: CASSSQGWRETQYF.